This T cell receptor beta chain was identified in a study of blood T cell repertoires in COVID-19. Assay: immunoSEQ multiplex PCR; the TCRdb copy retains only in-frame clones and omits some. Seen here are under 300,000 clones, about 87% observed once, and the top ten hold approximately 3.4%. This CDR3 region has 16 residues. V shed 1 base and J shed 4 bases, with 14 bases lying between them. Germline CDR1 reads MGHRA; CDR2 reads YSYEKL. The chain couples TRBV4-1 to TRBJ2-1; perhaps TRBD1 as D (5 bases). The sequence derives from a woman aged 40 to 50 who had been exposed to COVID-19. Sequencing was carried out using PBMCs or T cells enriched from blood (not recorded which). The CDR3 region is CASSQGQGRMYNEQFF. The CDR3 bases are TGCGCCAGCAGCCAAGGTCAGGGAAGGATGTACAATGAGCAGTTCTTC.